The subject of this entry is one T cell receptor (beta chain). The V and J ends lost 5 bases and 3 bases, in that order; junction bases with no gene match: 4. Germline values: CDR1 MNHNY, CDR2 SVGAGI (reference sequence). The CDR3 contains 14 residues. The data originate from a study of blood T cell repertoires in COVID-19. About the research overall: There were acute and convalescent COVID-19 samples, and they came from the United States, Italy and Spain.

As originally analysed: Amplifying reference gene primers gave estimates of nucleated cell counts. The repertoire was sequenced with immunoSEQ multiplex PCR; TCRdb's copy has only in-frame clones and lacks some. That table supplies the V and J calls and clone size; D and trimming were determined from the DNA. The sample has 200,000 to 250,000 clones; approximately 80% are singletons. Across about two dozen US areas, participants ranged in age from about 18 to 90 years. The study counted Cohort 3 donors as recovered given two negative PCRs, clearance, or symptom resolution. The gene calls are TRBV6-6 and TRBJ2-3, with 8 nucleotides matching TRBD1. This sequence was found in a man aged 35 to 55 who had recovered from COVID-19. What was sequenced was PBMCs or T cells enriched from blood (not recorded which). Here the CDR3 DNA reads TGTGCCAGCAGTCCGGACAGGGCGACAGATACGCAGTATTTT. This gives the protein CASSPDRATDTQYF.